This T cell receptor (beta chain) was observed in a study of cytomegalovirus exposure and HLA in healthy donors (dated by TCRdb to 2015 to 2018). With regard to the full study: An earlier analysis of several hundred of the donors reported roughly 270 Gb of sequence data and 100 million to 140 million unique TCR beta sequences from 150 million to 200 million T cells. Donor age, sex, ethnicity and CMV serostatus were compiled alongside the repertoire data. Every discovery cohort repertoire had been produced on one sequencing platform. Among the roughly 400 genotyped donors, around 81% belonged to the genetic ancestry cluster associated with self-reported Caucasian donors. The number of donors typed differed by locus, with roughly 629-640 for A, B, C, DRB1 and DQB1, over 500 for DQA1, some 570 for DPA1, and over 400 for DPB1. To study patterns of TCR occurrence, a later analysis re-analyzed previously published TCR beta repertoires from 700 or so donors and added high-resolution HLA genotyping. The study combined high-throughput TCR immunosequencing, statistical association of individual TCRs with disease status, and machine learning to predict cytomegalovirus infection status. HLA typing included class I and class II loci at four-digit resolution. In the later analysis, no new phenotypic data were used to find candidate immune exposures; instead, reliance was placed on TCR beta sequences and their occurrence across donors. In addition to the first cohort of around 670 subjects, a separate validation cohort of 120 different subjects was used. The T cell repertoires of 666 subjects were profiled by immunosequencing and related to cytomegalovirus serostatus. The study was designed to test whether signatures of past pathogen exposure could be identified by cataloging public T cell receptors. Roughly 300 gigabases of sequencing data and about 92 million unique TCR sequences made up an early release that covered approximately 620 HLA-typed donors. Genome-wide SNP genotypes for about 65% of the roughly 670 donors were used in a later genetic analysis, which treated that subset as a discovery cohort. To decide whether each TCR beta V gene segment behaved as functional or pseudogenic, an earlier analysis of approximately 620 of the donors relied on high-throughput TCR beta sequencing. Because of strong linkage in the cohort, 4 to 6 DR-DQ haplotypes were treated as single units for association and clustering. Among 300 to 500 genotyped donors of the cohort, an average of about 220,000 unique TCR beta nucleotide sequences was sequenced per donor, of which about 19% were non-productive.

The study at large found these results: A cluster of highly shared sequence variants was judged likely to be a technical artifact of the sequencing pipeline. A further reported finding was that TCR beta sequences accurately predicted the HLA-A and HLA-B alleles for most subjects in the first cohort. The only immune exposure information available for the cohort was CMV serostatus. The study listed over 150 TCR beta chains as associated with cytomegalovirus. Some IMGT-functional V segments, including TRBV6-2 and TRBV6-3, could not be told apart with the 87-base-pair reads, so those segments were excluded. Because counts were too low, more than 15 rarely observed V segments, including chromosome 9 orphons, were left out of the earlier analysis of a few hundred of the donors. The authors suggested that the approach could potentially be extended to other disease states and immunological phenotypes. An association between a missense DCLRE1C variant and V-gene and J-gene trimming of TCR beta chains was found in a later genetic analysis and replicated in an independent cohort. Linkage disequilibrium might explain the correlated functional status among segregating V segments, but an unknown experimental factor could not be excluded. In this cohort, only TCR beta chains were sequenced, and detectable features were limited by the absence of alpha or paired-chain data. When HLA alleles, especially DR and DQ, strongly co-occurred, TCR associations were difficult to assign to individual alleles. The classifier was reported to diagnose cytomegalovirus status with high specificity and sensitivity in both the original cohort and the validation cohort. In an earlier analysis of more than 500 of the donors, most TCR beta V segments appeared in productive rearrangements about 87% or about 30% of the time, broadly matching IMGT annotations. According to a later analysis, TCR association rates differed among HLA loci, with DRB1 alleles showing the most associated TCRs and HLA-C alleles showing the fewest. Presence/absence analyses assumed roughly uniform sequencing depth across donors, an assumption that may not hold. In a later analysis, most CMV-associated TCR beta chains were found to appear HLA-restricted, with HLA associations seemingly driven largely by CMV exposure. Compared with the roughly 700-donor mean, donors in an Asian-associated ancestry cluster had fewer N-insertions in productive TCRs, according to a later genetic analysis. In vitro tests confirmed that a few of the cytomegalovirus-associated TCR beta chains recognize cytomegalovirus antigens. Because HLA typing was missing for some donors at each locus, association tests included only the typed subset. A later analysis found that HLA-associated TCR beta chains were more clonally expanded and had lower generation probabilities than equally common non-associated chains. Specific HLA alleles were associated with some 15,000 TCR beta sequences at a false discovery rate of 0.05 in a later analysis. Most TCR sequences were seen in very few donors, while some public TCRs were found in many individuals. In a later analysis, several top co-occurrence clusters were reported to appear linked to parvovirus B19, influenza, CMV and Epstein-Barr virus.

Library construction relied on the immunoSEQ multiplex PCR assay. For the multiplex PCR, a mixture combining 60 forward primers for TCR Vbeta segments and 13 reverse primers for TCR Jbeta segments was used. A multiplex PCR assay on genomic DNA amplified the CDR3 region of rearranged TCR beta genes. The amplified TCR beta libraries were sequenced on the Illumina HiSeq System as 87-base-pair reads. Under the source paper's analysis protocol: Across the roughly 700 repertoires, a later analysis counted about 81 million unique TCR beta chains, around 10 million of which were shared by at least two donors. A nearest-neighbor algorithm error-corrected the raw reads and collapsed the reads into unique sequences, merging closely related sequences to remove PCR and sequencing errors. Alignment of CDR3 sequences to IMGT reference sequences was used to assign V, D and J gene segments. For a sequence to be retained, at least a six-nucleotide match to both a V gene segment and a J gene segment was required. A rearrangement counted as productive if the CDR3 had no stop codons and remained in frame with V and J, and every other rearrangement counted as non-productive. CDR3 was defined according to IMGT convention as the region running from the second conserved V-encoded cysteine to the conserved J-encoded phenylalanine. In an earlier analysis of approximately 590 of the donors, sequences lacking an unambiguous match to a single V gene segment were excluded. An earlier analysis of a few hundred of the donors classified V segments as functional when productive rearrangements were above 56.7% and as segregating when the standard deviation between donors was above 5%. To diagnose cytomegalovirus status from the catalog of TCR beta chain sequences, a statistical classification framework was built. A later analysis assigned V and J genes by comparing TCR nucleotide sequences with IMGT/GENE-DB human TR gene sequences. Using the TCRdist pipeline, a later analysis assigned CDR3 sequences along with most-parsimonious VDJ recombination scenarios. A later analysis defined each TCR beta chain by its CDR3 amino acid sequence plus V-gene family, and excluded reads lacking a unique V-gene family. In a later analysis, nearly 600 highly shared, low-generation-probability nucleotide sequences were removed to address suspected cross-contamination and a sequencing artifact. A later analysis calculated a clonal expansion index for each public chain from normalized within-repertoire ranks of inferred template counts. In a later analysis, generation probabilities were computed using a VDJ recombination model fitted to out-of-frame rearrangements, and the results were checked against IGoR. Hypergeometric tests were used in a later analysis to score TCR-TCR, TCR-HLA and TCR-CMV co-occurrence, with a repertoire-size bias correction applied to the TCR pairs. In a later analysis, false discovery rates were estimated by permuting HLA or CMV assignments 20 times. In a later analysis, co-occurring TCRs were grouped with DBSCAN, and TCRdist sequence similarity was added when clustering was performed within HLA-allele-positive subsets. For co-occurrence clustering, repertoires with fewer than 30,000 or more than 120,000 public chains were excluded, along with a handful of repertoires with anomalous nucleotide sharing. TCRdb mirrors the immuneACCESS table, restricted to in-frame sequences. Some clones are absent from its copies; in checked studies, under half trace to an unresolved V gene, and the reason for the others is unknown. V, J and clone size derive from that table, while D and trimming were established from the DNA sequence. For this sample there are more than 150,000 clones; 75% to 90% appear just once. The ten top clones hold 1.5% to 2% of the sample.

The V end gives up 3 bases and the J end 7 bases, leaving 14 bases in the junction not matched to a gene. The CDR3 spans 18 residues, from the cysteine through the phenylalanine. The only DNA kept is the CDR3, 54 bases in frame from the first base. CDR1 is given as SEHNR and CDR2 as FQNEAQ, both from the germline V gene (reference sequence). Of note for this clone: It lacks a known antigen. No per-base quality is available; no much larger clone lies one base away.

The cohort was made up of several hundred healthy bone marrow donors. All cohort members were sampled while nominally healthy, although unrecorded immune exposures were likely present. The donor was CMV seronegative and was included in the group of 352 seronegative cohort members. Every donor gave a peripheral blood sample, and the peripheral blood mononuclear cells from that sample were used for TCR beta sequencing. Genomic DNA extraction from the blood cell samples was performed with the Qiagen DNeasy Blood Extraction Kit. The chain is assembled from TRBV7-9 and TRBJ2-1, with 11 bases in between that match TRBD2. The material sequenced was PBMCs. The receptor was isolated from a man aged 45-60 years in good health and CMV-seronegative. The DNA is as follows: TGTGCCAGCAGCTTCCAGACTAGCGGGGACAGAATTAGGAATGAGCAGTTCTTC. The encoded protein is CASSFQTSGDRIRNEQFF.